A single TCR beta chain is shown here with its context. The CDR3 has 13 residues. Per germline, CDR1 MDHEN and CDR2 SYDVKM. V lost 10 bases, J lost 12 bases, and 24 bases lay in between. PCR involved 60 Vbeta and 13 Jbeta primers. Here immunoSEQ multiplex PCR was the method, and the copy in TCRdb shows in-frame clones only, minus some. This table holds about 120,000 clones. This specimen comes from a study of cytomegalovirus exposure and HLA in healthy donors. Sequenced: PBMCs. The chain has TRBV28 and TRBJ1-1; a weak D match, TRBD1 (5 bases). The receptor's source is a woman in her thirties or forties in good health and CMV-seropositive. The CDR3 DNA sequence: TGTGCCATCTTTGGCGGTGACAGCAACCCAACTTTCTTT. This encodes CAIFGGDSNPTFF.